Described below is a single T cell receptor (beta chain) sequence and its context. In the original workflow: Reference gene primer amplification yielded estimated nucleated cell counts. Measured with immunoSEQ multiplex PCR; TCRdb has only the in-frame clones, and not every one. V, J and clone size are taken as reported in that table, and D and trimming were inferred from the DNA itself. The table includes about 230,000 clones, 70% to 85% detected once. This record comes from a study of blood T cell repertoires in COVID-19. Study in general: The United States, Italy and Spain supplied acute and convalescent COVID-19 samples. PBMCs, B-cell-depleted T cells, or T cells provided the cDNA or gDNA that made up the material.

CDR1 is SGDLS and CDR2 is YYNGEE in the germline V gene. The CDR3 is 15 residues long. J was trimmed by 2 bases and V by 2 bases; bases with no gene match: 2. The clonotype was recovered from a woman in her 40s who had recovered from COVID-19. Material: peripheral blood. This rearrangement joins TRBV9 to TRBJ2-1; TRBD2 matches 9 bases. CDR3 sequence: CASSVLAGTYNEQFF. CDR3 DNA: TGTGCCAGCAGCGTCCTAGCGGGGACCTACAATGAGCAGTTCTTC.